Listed below are T cell receptor beta chains from one sample, sequenced in a study of shared clonotypes between healthy human individuals. Sequenced by immunoSEQ multiplex PCR; TCRdb stores in-frame clones only, minus some. The sample lists approximately 500,000 clones, 60% to 80% occurring once. The sample consisted of PBMCs. These receptors were obtained from a woman in her thirties or forties in good health. Some clones in this sample may be carry-over from other donors' samples. CDR3s include the opening cysteine and the closing phenylalanine or tryptophan. A D gene is named only where the DNA matches it firmly. Clone size is given for some rows only: seen once, a few or many times, or a class if the clone is expanded.

clone size	J gene	D gene	V gene	CDR3 DNA	CDR3 protein
NA	TRBJ2-7	TRBD1	TRBV6-6	TGTGCCAGCAGTTACTCGCGACAGGGATACGAGCAGTACTTC	CASSYSRQGYEQYF
NA	TRBJ2-3	TRBD2	TRBV5-1	TGCGCCAGCAGCTTGGACGCGGGAGGAAGCACAGATACGCAGTATTTT	CASSLDAGGSTDTQYF
NA	TRBJ1-2	NA	TRBV19	TGTGCCAGTAGCATCGGGGACTTAAACTATGGCTACACCTTC	CASSIGDLNYGYTF
NA	TRBJ2-2	TRBD1	TRBV9	TGTGCCAGCAGCGTAGGGTCCGGGACAGGGGGCATCGGGGAGCTGTTTTTT	CASSVGSGTGGIGELFF
once	TRBJ2-3	TRBD2	TRBV7-2	TGTGCCAGCAGCTTAAATAGCGGGAGGATTGGAGATACGCAGTATTTT	CASSLNSGRIGDTQYF
NA	TRBJ2-7	NA	TRBV6-9	TGTGCCGTCCGTGGTAACTACGAGCAGTACTTC	CAVRGNYEQYF
NA	TRBJ1-1	NA	TRBV2	TGTGCCAGCAGTGACAGGCCGTGGGCTGAAGCTTTCTTT	CASSDRPWAEAFF
many	TRBJ2-3	NA	TRBV25-1	TGTGCCAGCAGTGATAACTGGGGTACTGCTAGCACAGATACGCAGTATTTT	CASSDNWGTASTDTQYF
NA	TRBJ2-1	TRBD2	TRBV10-3	TGTGCCATCAGTGACCCGGGACTAGCGGGAGGCAATGAGCAGTTCTTC	CAISDPGLAGGNEQFF
many	TRBJ1-2	TRBD1	TRBV27	TGTGCCAGCAGCCACGGGACAGGGAAAGGCTACACCTTC	CASSHGTGKGYTF
NA	TRBJ2-7	TRBD1	TRBV9	TGTGCCAGCAGCGTAGGGAACACAGGGGTTTACGAGCAGTACTTC	CASSVGNTGVYEQYF
NA	TRBJ1-4	TRBD1	TRBV7-2	TGTGCCAGCAGCGTACAACAGGGGACTAATGAAAAACTGTTTTTT	CASSVQQGTNEKLFF
NA	TRBJ2-1	TRBD2	TRBV7-9	TGTGCCAGCAGCTTCTCCGAACTAGCGGGAGTCAATGAGCAGTTCTTC	CASSFSELAGVNEQFF
NA	TRBJ2-1	TRBD1	TRBV30	TGTGCCTGGAGTCCGGGGACAGACGACAATGAGCAGTTCTTC	CAWSPGTDDNEQFF
NA	TRBJ1-2	TRBD1	TRBV7-2	TGTGCCAGCAGCTTAGGACCGGGACAGGGGGCGCGGGGCTACACCTTC	CASSLGPGQGARGYTF
many	TRBJ2-3	NA	TRBV27	TGTGCCAGCAGTTTATCGAGGACGAACACAGATACGCAGTATTTT	CASSLSRTNTDTQYF
NA	TRBJ2-7	TRBD2	TRBV5-3	TGTGCCAGAAGCCCTCCGGGGCTGCGGGGGAGCTCCTACGAGCAGTACTTC	CARSPPGLRGSSYEQYF
NA	TRBJ1-1	NA	TRBV6-1	TGTGCCAGCACTTATCTCAGGGACGGCGGCACTGAAGCTTTCTTT	CASTYLRDGGTEAFF
NA	TRBJ2-2	TRBD2	TRBV7-2	TGTGCCAGCAGCTTAGCGGGAGGGCGGGACACCGGGGAGCTGTTTTTT	CASSLAGGRDTGELFF
NA	TRBJ2-1	TRBD2	TRBV11-2	TGTGCCAGCAGCTGGGGGACTAGCGGGAGCTACAATGAGCAGTTCTTC	CASSWGTSGSYNEQFF
once	TRBJ1-3	NA	TRBV5-1	TGCGCCAGCAGCTTGGCAGGGCACTCTGGAAACACCATATATTTT	CASSLAGHSGNTIYF
NA	TRBJ1-5	NA	TRBV28	TGTGCCAGCAGTTTATTGGTGGGTCAGCCCCAGCATTTT	CASSLLVGQPQHF
NA	TRBJ1-1	NA	TRBV2	TGTGCCAGCAGTGATGAGGTAGACACTGAAGCTTTCTTT	CASSDEVDTEAFF
NA	TRBJ2-7	TRBD2	TRBV5-1	TGCGCCAGCAGCACCGGGACTAGCGGCCCGGGGGAGCAGTACTTC	CASSTGTSGPGEQYF
NA	TRBJ2-5	NA	TRBV7-2	TGTGCCAGCAGCCATACATGGGCTGAGGAAGAGACCCAGTACTTC	CASSHTWAEEETQYF
NA	TRBJ1-2	NA	TRBV25-1	TGTGCCAGCAGTGAAGAGGGGGGGGACTATGGCTACACCTTC	CASSEEGGDYGYTF
NA	TRBJ1-4	TRBD1	TRBV27	TGTGCCAGCGGGACAGGGGCGGGTGAAAAACTGTTTTTT	CASGTGAGEKLFF
NA	TRBJ2-3	TRBD2	TRBV10-3	TGTGCCATCAGTGACTGGGGGACTAGTGGATTACTAACAGATACGCAGTATTTT	CAISDWGTSGLLTDTQYF
NA	TRBJ2-3	TRBD2	TRBV28	TGTGCCAGCAGTTTTGGTGCGGGAGGCTCAGATACGCAGTATTTT	CASSFGAGGSDTQYF
NA	TRBJ2-1	TRBD1	TRBV2	TGTGCCAGCAGTGATTCGGACAGGGGCAATGAGCAGTTCTTC	CASSDSDRGNEQFF
NA	TRBJ2-1	TRBD1	TRBV18	TGTGCCAGCTCACCCCGAGGGACAGGGGGCCGGGCCGAGCAGTTCTTC	CASSPRGTGGRAEQFF
NA	TRBJ1-4	NA	TRBV19	TGTGCCAGTAGTATAAGGCAACGGGGGCCTAATGAAAAACTGTTTTTT	CASSIRQRGPNEKLFF
NA	TRBJ2-3	NA	TRBV11-2	TGTGCCAGCAGCTTAGTTGGGACAAGCACAGATACGCAGTATTTT	CASSLVGTSTDTQYF
NA	TRBJ2-1	TRBD2	TRBV19	TGTGCCAGTAGTAAACTAGCGAGTGACAATGAGCAGTTCTTC	CASSKLASDNEQFF
once	TRBJ1-3	NA	TRBV5-1	TGCGCCAGCAGCTTGACAGGCCAGTACTCTGGAAACACCATATATTTT	CASSLTGQYSGNTIYF
NA	TRBJ1-2	NA	TRBV5-1	TGCGCCAGCAGCTTGGGAGTGGGCAGCTATGGCTACACCTTC	CASSLGVGSYGYTF
few	TRBJ1-1	NA	TRBV6-4	TGTGCCAGCAGTGCAGACAGGAACACTGAAGCTTTCTTT	CASSADRNTEAFF
NA	TRBJ1-1	NA	TRBV9	TGTGCCAGCAGCGCCTCCGCGGGCGGGACTGAAGCTTTCTTT	CASSASAGGTEAFF
NA	TRBJ2-7	NA	TRBV6-1	TGTGCCAGCAGATCAAGGACAGAGATCTACGAGCAGTACTTC	CASRSRTEIYEQYF
NA	TRBJ2-7	NA	TRBV9	TGTGCCAGCAGCAGGGACATCTCCTACGAGCAGTACTTC	CASSRDISYEQYF
NA	TRBJ1-4	NA	TRBV19	TGTGCCAGTAGTATAGCGATCGGGGCTTTTACGGGGGAAAAACTGTTTTTT	CASSIAIGAFTGEKLFF
NA	TRBJ2-3	NA	TRBV4-3	TGCGCCAGCAGCCCCCGGGGAGGGGGCCCCACGGATACGCAGTATTTT	CASSPRGGGPTDTQYF
NA	TRBJ2-5	NA	TRBV29-1	TGCAGCGTTGAAGATGGGACTGGGGCAGAAGAGACCCAGTACTTC	CSVEDGTGAEETQYF
NA	TRBJ1-5	NA	TRBV6-6	TGTGCCAGCCGGATGGACACATACTATAGCAATCAGCCCCAGCATTTT	CASRMDTYYSNQPQHF